The subject of this entry is one TCR beta chain. This clonotype was detected ten times or more. Its antigen specificity is not known. Base-call qualities are not available, and no considerably larger clone is one nucleotide away. Via the germline V gene, CDR1 is SQVTM and CDR2 ANQGSEA. Including the terminal cysteine and phenylalanine, the CDR3 comprises 14 residues. Solely the CDR3 DNA is kept, with 42 bases framed from the first base. The junction carries 13 bases between V and J, which are trimmed by 0 bases and 5 bases respectively. This entry comes from a study (TCRdb year 2016). Library construction relied on RT-PCR. Instrument used: Illumina MiSeq. TCRdb ran its own pipeline on the public reads, namely fastp trimming at Q25 and MiXCR clone calling, and kept in-frame beta chains. Every CDR3 protein is listed once, alongside the most common genes and DNA of its rows. Here the sample has more than 600,000 distinct CDR3 sequences; 13% to 15% occur a single time. The ten largest clones capture 3.6% of the sample.

Sequences were obtained from memory CD4+ T cells from blood. The V and J segments used are TRBV29-1 and TRBJ2-5; the D gene remains uncertain. This TCR was recovered from a female donor in good health, serving as a healthy control. The CDR3 has the sequence CSVEETIGGETQYF. The sequenced DNA is TGCAGCGTTGAAGAGACAATCGGTGGGGAGACCCAGTACTTC.